This TCR beta chain was identified during a study of T cell responses to AZD1222 COVID-19 vaccine. There are 18 residues in the CDR3. Trimming stripped 5 bases from V and 3 bases from J, with 22 bases between. Looked up from germline, CDR1 is MNHEY and CDR2 is SMNVEV (reference sequence). The table came from immunoSEQ multiplex PCR; TCRdb's copy has only in-frame clones and leaves some out. The sample includes 65,000 to 85,000 clones, about 88% seen only once; the top ten take roughly 11%. The sequence derives from an adult in good health. V is TRBV27 and J is TRBJ2-2; D is tentatively TRBD1 or TRBD2 (7 bases each). Sequencing was performed on peripheral blood, taken on day 0 of AZD1222 vaccination. The DNA for the CDR3 is TGTGCCAGCAGTCAGAGGAGGGGGCTGGGGAGGGACACCGGGGAGCTGTTTTTT. This encodes CASSQRRGLGRDTGELFF.